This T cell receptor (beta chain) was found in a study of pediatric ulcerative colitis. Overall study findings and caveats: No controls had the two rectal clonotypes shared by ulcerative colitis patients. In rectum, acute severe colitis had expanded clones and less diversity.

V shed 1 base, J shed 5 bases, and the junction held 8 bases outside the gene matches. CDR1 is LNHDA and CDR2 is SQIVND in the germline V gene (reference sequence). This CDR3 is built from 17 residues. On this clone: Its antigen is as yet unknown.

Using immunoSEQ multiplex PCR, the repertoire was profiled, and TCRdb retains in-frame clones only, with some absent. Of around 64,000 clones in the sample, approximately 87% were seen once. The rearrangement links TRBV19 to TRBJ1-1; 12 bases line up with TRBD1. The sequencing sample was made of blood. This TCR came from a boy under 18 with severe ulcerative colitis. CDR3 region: CASSIAPGQGAGTEAFF. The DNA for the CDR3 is TGTGCCAGTAGTATAGCACCGGGACAGGGGGCGGGAACTGAAGCTTTCTTT.